The 22 T cell receptor beta chains below were found in one sample sequenced in a study of cytomegalovirus exposure and HLA in healthy donors. Both 60 Vbeta primers and 13 Jbeta primers went into the PCR. Using immunoSEQ multiplex PCR, the repertoire was profiled, and TCRdb retains in-frame clones only, with some absent. The sample has some 140,000 clones; around 86% are singletons. The sample was PBMCs. These receptors were collected from a woman aged 45-59 years in good health and CMV-seropositive.

The CDR3: CASSLARRGGRGQYF. For the CDR3, the DNA is TGCGCCAGCAGCTTGGCCCGACGGGGGGGCCGAGGCCAGTACTTC. This chain connects TRBV5-1 to TRBJ2-5, with 8 bases matching TRBD2. J lost 10 bases, V lost 0 bases, and 11 bases had no gene match. The CDR3 length is 15 residues. The V gene's germline CDR1 is SGHRS and CDR2 YFSETQ.

The rearrangement uses TRBV7-3 and TRBJ1-6; D gene unclear. The CDR3 contains 12 residues. Germline loops: CDR1 SGHTA, CDR2 FQGTGA. Between the trimmed V and J ends, which lost 5 bases and 4 bases, there was a span of 3 bases. The CDR3: CASSPYNSPLHF. Written as DNA, the CDR3 is TGTGCCAGCAGCCCATATAATTCACCCCTCCACTTT.

The rearrangement uses TRBV5-1 and TRBJ2-3; D is unclear. V lost 5 bases and J 6 bases, leaving 7 bases between the germline ends. The CDR3 is 11 amino acids. Per germline, CDR1 SGHRS and CDR2 YFSETQ. CDR3 region: CASRSGDTQYF. The CDR3 nucleotides are TGCGCCAGCAGATCCGGGGATACGCAGTATTTT. Full variable domain (missing parts from reference TRBV5-1 and TRBJ2-3): KAGVTQTPRYLIKTRGQQVTLSCSPISGHRSVSWYQQTPGQGLQFLFEYFSETQRNKGNFPGRFSGRQFSNSRSEMNVSTLELGDSALYLCASRSGDTQYFGPGTRLTVL.

This clone was seen once. The chain employs TRBV5-1 and TRBJ1-1; no definite D call. Germline CDR1 SGHRS, CDR2 YFSETQ. CDR3 length: 15 residues. The V and J ends lost 0 bases and 0 bases respectively, with 9 bases between them. CDR3 in amino acids: CASSLDSLMNTEAFF. CDR3 in DNA: TGCGCCAGCAGCTTGGACAGCCTCATGAACACTGAAGCTTTCTTT.

The V gene is TRBV4-1, the J gene TRBJ2-1; D may be TRBD2 (6 bases). The CDR3 has 15 amino acids. V dropped 1 base and J dropped 3 bases, with 10 bases sitting between them. Germline V CDR1 and CDR2: MGHRA, YSYEKL. This CDR3 is CASSQVDYYYNEQFF. CDR3 DNA: TGCGCCAGCAGCCAAGTGGACTACTACTACAATGAGCAGTTCTTC.

This sequence joins TRBV7-8 and TRBJ2-7, with 13 nucleotides matching TRBD2. There are 16 residues in the CDR3. Germline V CDR1 and CDR2: SGHVS, FQNEAQ. V trimming: 2 bases; J trimming: 3 bases; junction bases outside the gene matches: 4. The CDR3 reads CASSLPGLAGVYEQYF. CDR3 DNA: TGTGCCAGCAGCTTACCCGGACTAGCGGGGGTCTACGAGCAGTACTTC.

The chain is built from TRBV5-4 and TRBJ2-7, with D maybe TRBD1 (6 bases). Trimming shortened V by 1 base and J by 4 bases, and 18 bases separated the two germline ends. The CDR3 runs to 16 residues. Germline V lookup: CDR1 SGHNT, CDR2 YYREEE (reference sequence). The DNA of the CDR3 is TGTGCCAGCAGCTTGAAAGATTTCGGACAGAGATACGAGCAGTACTTC. Its translation is CASSLKDFGQRYEQYF.

CDR3 nucleotides: TGTGCCAGCAGTTTAGCGGGGGCGTTAAGCACAGATACGCAGTATTTT. Its translation: CASSLAGALSTDTQYF. V gene TRBV27 combines with J gene TRBJ2-3; weak D call: TRBD2 (7 bases). The CDR3 is made up of 16 amino acids. V was trimmed by 2 bases and J by 0 bases, leaving 12 bases between them. Germline assignment: CDR1 MNHEY and CDR2 SMNVEV (reference sequence).

The V and J genes are TRBV2 and TRBJ2-7, with D possibly TRBD1 on 6 matching bases. CDR1 is SNHLY and CDR2 is FYNNEI in the germline V gene. The CDR3 contains 15 residues. The V and J ends lost 2 bases and 1 base respectively, with 12 bases between them. The CDR3 loop reads CASSESQGLSYEQYF. CDR3 bases: TGTGCCAGCAGTGAATCACAGGGCTTATCCTACGAGCAGTACTTC.

The chain joins TRBV4-1 to TRBJ2-1, with 13 bases lining up with TRBD2. Trimming removed 4 bases from V and 10 bases from J; junction bases left unmatched: 7. This CDR3 spans 15 amino acids. Germline lookup yields CDR1 MGHRA and CDR2 YSYEKL. In nucleotides, the CDR3 is TGCGCCAGCAGCCTCGGGACTAGCGGGACAAGAGAGCAGTTCTTC. Translation gives CASSLGTSGTREQFF.

The chain couples TRBV28 to TRBJ1-5; TRBD1 matches 12 bases. Losses at the gene ends were 7 bases for V and 7 bases for J; bases not matched to a gene: 8. The CDR3 has 15 amino acids. In germline, CDR1 is MDHEN, CDR2 SYDVKM. CDR3 residues: CASTALGQGAQPQHF. The CDR3 DNA sequence: TGTGCCAGCACTGCTTTGGGACAGGGGGCACAGCCCCAGCATTTT.

This sequence joins TRBV2 and TRBJ2-7, with D possibly TRBD1 on 5 matching bases. The CDR3 contains 13 residues. Per the germline V gene, CDR1 is SNHLY and CDR2 is FYNNEI. V lost 5 bases to trimming and J lost 3 bases, with 11 bases between them. The CDR3 protein is CASSMTENYEQYF. The CDR3 DNA reads TGTGCCAGCAGTATGACAGAGAACTACGAGCAGTACTTC.

The V gene is TRBV2, the J gene TRBJ2-7; tentatively, D is TRBD1 (6 bases). Trimming shortened V by 7 bases and J by 2 bases, and 15 bases separated the two germline ends. CDR3 size: 14 residues. The V gene's germline CDR1 is SNHLY and CDR2 FYNNEI. CDR3 DNA: TGTGCCAGCAAAGCAGACAGGCCCACCTACGAGCAGTACTTC. Translating gives CASKADRPTYEQYF.

This chain links TRBV5-4 with TRBJ2-5, with D hard to call. Germline assignment: CDR1 SGHNT and CDR2 YYREEE (reference sequence). CDR3 length: 14 amino acids. Between the trimmed V and J ends, which lost 4 bases and 1 base, there was a span of 11 bases. The CDR3 sequence: CASSPHPGQETQYF. CDR3 DNA: TGTGCCAGCAGCCCTCACCCGGGCCAAGAGACCCAGTACTTC.

This rearrangement joins TRBV5-4 to TRBJ1-2, with D tentatively TRBD1 (5 bases). Between the trimmed V and J ends, which lost 4 bases and 3 bases, there was a span of 16 bases. CDR1 is SGHNT, CDR2 YYREEE, per germline (reference sequence). This CDR3 comprises 15 residues. CDR3 in amino acids: CASSHAGNRYYGYTF. The CDR3 DNA is TGTGCCAGCAGCCATGCAGGGAACAGGTACTATGGCTACACCTTC.

V usage is TRBV6-6 and J usage is TRBJ1-2, with 7 bases identical to TRBD1. The germline V gene has CDR1 MNHNY and CDR2 SVGAGI (reference sequence). The CDR3 length is 13 residues. V lost 4 bases and J lost 2; bases outside the gene matches: 1. This chain's CDR3 is CASSLTGNYGYTF. CDR3 in DNA: TGTGCCAGCAGTTTGACAGGGAACTATGGCTACACCTTC.

The rearrangement links TRBV6-5 to TRBJ2-7, with TRBD1 identical over 7 bases. Germline CDR1 reads MNHEY; CDR2 reads SVGAGI. The V and J ends lost 2 bases and 3 bases, in that order; junction bases with no gene match: 1. The CDR3 covers 13 residues. Written as DNA, the CDR3 is TGTGCCAGCAGTTACGGGGACAGCTACGAGCAGTACTTC. This gives the protein CASSYGDSYEQYF.

This sequence joins TRBV27 and TRBJ1-1; D is possibly TRBD1 (6 bases). Per germline, CDR1 MNHEY and CDR2 SMNVEV (reference sequence). V was shortened by 4 bases and J by 1 base, with 10 bases between the two germline ends. This CDR3 region has 14 residues. The CDR3, as DNA: TGTGCCAGCAGTTCCTTAGGGGGGAACACTGAAGCTTTCTTT. Encoded protein: CASSSLGGNTEAFF.

This chain links TRBV27 with TRBJ1-1; 10 bases match TRBD1. The length of the CDR3 is 14 residues. After removal of 6 bases from V and 4 bases from J, the junction contained 5 bases not matched to a gene. CDR1 MNHEY and CDR2 SMNVEV come from the germline V gene (reference sequence). For the CDR3, the DNA is TGTGCCAGCAGCCGGACAGGGGGGGGCACTGAAGCTTTCTTT. Encoded protein: CASSRTGGGTEAFF.

This clone showed up just a few times. The genes are TRBV29-1 and TRBJ2-1, with 7 nucleotides matching TRBD2. CDR3 size: 12 residues. With V trimmed by 8 bases and J by 4 bases, 5 bases remained unmatched. The germline gives CDR1 SQVTM, CDR2 ANQGSEA. In nucleotides, the CDR3 is TGCAGCACCGGCGGGAGATACAATGAGCAGTTCTTC. It encodes CSTGGRYNEQFF.

The V call is TRBV5-4, the J call TRBJ2-7, with 9 bases fitting TRBD1. Looked up from germline, CDR1 is SGHNT and CDR2 is YYREEE (reference sequence). The CDR3 has 14 amino acids. J gave up 2 bases and V 2 bases, and 2 bases lay outside the gene matches. DNA of the CDR3: TGTGCCAGCAGCTTTTGGGACAGGGCCTACGAGCAGTACTTC. It is translated as CASSFWDRAYEQYF.

The CDR3 here is CASSSDRGRNSPLHF. CDR3 DNA sequence: TGTGCCAGCAGTTCTGACAGGGGGCGTAATTCACCCCTCCACTTT. This sequence joins TRBV5-8 and TRBJ1-6; 10 bases line up with TRBD1. The V gene end was trimmed by 5 bases and the J gene end by 6 bases; junction bases not matched to a gene: 5. CDR3 length: 15 amino acids. Germline V lookup: CDR1 SGHTS, CDR2 YDEGEE.